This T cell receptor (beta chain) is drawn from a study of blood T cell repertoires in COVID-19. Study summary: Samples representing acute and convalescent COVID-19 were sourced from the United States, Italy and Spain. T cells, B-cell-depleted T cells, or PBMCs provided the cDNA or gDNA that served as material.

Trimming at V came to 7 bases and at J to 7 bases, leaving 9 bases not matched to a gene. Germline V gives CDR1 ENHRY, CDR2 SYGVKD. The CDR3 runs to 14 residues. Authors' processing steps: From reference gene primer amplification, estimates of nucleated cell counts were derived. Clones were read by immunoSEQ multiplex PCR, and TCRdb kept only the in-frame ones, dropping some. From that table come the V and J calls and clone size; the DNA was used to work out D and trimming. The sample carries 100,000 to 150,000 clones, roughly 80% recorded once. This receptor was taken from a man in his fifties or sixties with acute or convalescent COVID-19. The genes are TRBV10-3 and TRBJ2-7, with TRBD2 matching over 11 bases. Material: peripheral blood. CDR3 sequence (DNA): TGTGCCATCAAGATAGCGGGGGGGCCTGGTGAGCAGTACTTC. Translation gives CAIKIAGGPGEQYF.